Sequencing of this T cell receptor beta chain was carried out in a study of human T cells and chemical hapten exposure (dated by TCRdb to the early 2020s). Study-level background: For sensitization, 2% DPC in acetone was applied to a roughly 2 cm by roughly 2 cm area of upper inner arm skin. Patch testing was performed on the upper back with Finn chambers containing 0.01% DPC, and the patch tests were scored after 6 days according to International Contact Dermatitis Research Group standards. Blood was sampled from patients pre-sensitization (week 0) and at 2, 6 and about 24 weeks after DPC sensitization. Peripheral blood TCR repertoire changes were tracked in vivo in alopecia patients during primary and secondary sensitization to the hapten diphenylcyclopropenone (DPC). Throughout the study period of about 23 weeks, patients also received therapeutic DPC doses to the scalp every week. The patient cohort, mostly female, included alopecia areata with under or over 50% scalp involvement, alopecia totalis and alopecia universalis. Libraries were pooled for sequencing, and variation in per-sample TCR yields was attributed mainly to small differences in library volumes within the pool. Some 29 alopecia patients provided blood for TCR sequencing at one to four time points (pre-sensitization, 2, 6 and 24 weeks).

In the paper's terms, the time point label means: pre-sensitization, week 0. The sample's treatment or condition label is to be understood as: therapeutic diphenylcyclopropenone sensitization with weekly scalp DPC. Blood at each patch-test visit was drawn before the patch test was applied. Eligible patients were aged 18 to 70, diagnosed with alopecia, deemed suitable for DPC therapy, and excluded if pregnant. Total RNA was extracted from unfractionated whole blood that had been collected in Tempus Blood RNA tubes. V loses 5 bases of germline sequence and J loses 9 bases, and the interval between the two ends is 9 bases. There are 12 amino acids in the CDR3, from cysteine to phenylalanine inclusive. Only CDR3 DNA is held: 36 bases, read in frame from base 1. Sequences SGHRS (CDR1) and YFSETQ (CDR2) are obtained from the germline V gene. Concerning this clonotype: The specificity of this receptor is unknown. Nothing much larger sits one base from this clone, and base qualities are not available.

Overall study outcomes, separate from this receptor: The number of TCRs above 1 in 1000 frequency did not change with DPC sensitization; there was no evidence of global repertoire structure alterations. Repeated subsampling changed both the strength of the expansion versus patch-test correlation and the threshold at which the correlation became significant. All patients had alopecia, a presumed autoimmune disease, so their immune response might differ from that of healthy individuals. Expanded TCRs formed significantly more large CDR3 similarity clusters than pre-sensitization or healthy control sets, consistent with antigen-driven responses. The number of PT1 expanded TCRs positively correlated with patch test score, significant at thresholds 8, 16 and 32 but not 4.

Libraries were built with RACE. The sequencer listed for this sample is NextSeq 500. Library preparation attached unique molecular identifiers to individual cDNA molecules for quantitative, reproducible TCR counting. Both TCR alpha and TCR beta chains were sequenced from each blood RNA sample. The original pipeline was this. A median of approximately 100,000 TCRs per sample was observed, with a range of about 20,000 to 700,000. The Decombinator software suite was used to annotate V, J and CDR3 in the TCR reads. Every sample was subsampled to the same number of TCRs (28,000) for the PS versus PT1 abundance plots. TCRs were defined as expanded if absent before sensitization and observed at least eight times at the 2-week time point. TCRdb reworked the public reads: Q25 trimming with fastp, MiXCR clone assembly, productive beta chains retained. Merged by CDR3 protein, the rows form single entries marked with the most common genes and DNA. TCRdb's processing, not the authors', yielded these V and J calls. The sample has under 200,000 distinct CDR3 sequences on record, nearly 30% of them singletons. The leading ten clones occupy less than 3% of the sample.

This chain is built from TRBV5-1 and TRBJ1-6; the D gene is not confidently resolved. Here the sequenced sample was whole blood, taken in connection with sensitization to the hapten diphenylcyclopropenone (DPC). The receptor was derived from a woman aged 25-40 years with alopecia areata. Some clones in this sample may be carry-over from other donors' samples. The CDR3 loop reads CASSDGGSPLHF. The nucleotides are TGCGCCAGCAGTGACGGAGGTTCACCCCTCCACTTT.